Below, 3 T cell receptor beta chains from the same sample are listed, as sequenced in a study of shared clonotypes between healthy human individuals. Assay: immunoSEQ multiplex PCR; the TCRdb copy retains only in-frame clones and omits some. The table has about 490,000 clones, 60% to 85% seen once. Sequenced material: PBMCs. The receptors originated from a woman aged 35 to 49 in good health. Some clones in this sample may be carry-over from other donors' samples.

The chain links TRBV7-2 to TRBJ2-7; D might be TRBD1 (6 bases). Germline assignment: CDR1 SGHTA and CDR2 FQGNSA. V was cut by 5 bases and J by 7 bases, with 21 bases left in between. The CDR3 runs 15 residues. The CDR3 sequence is CASSPRGLDGKEQYF. The CDR3 DNA follows: TGTGCCAGCAGCCCCAGGGGCCTGGATGGAAAAGAGCAGTACTTC.

The V gene is TRBV7-2, the J gene TRBJ2-7; TRBD1 agrees at 7 bases. The length of the CDR3 is 13 residues. The J segment lost 6 bases and the V segment lost 3 bases, leaving 5 bases of the junction unmatched. The germline V gene has CDR1 SGHTA and CDR2 FQGNSA. CDR3 bases: TGTGCCAGCAGCTTGACAGGGTGGCGCGAGCAGTACTTC. It codes for CASSLTGWREQYF.

The chain has TRBV6-6 and TRBJ1-2; D perhaps matches TRBD1 (5 bases). Germline assignment: CDR1 MNHNY and CDR2 SVGAGI (reference sequence). The CDR3 consists of 12 residues. The V end was cut by 5 bases, the J end by 7 bases, with 11 bases between. In nucleotides, the CDR3 is TGTGCCAGCAGTCTCCGACAGTCTGGCTACACCTTC. It encodes CASSLRQSGYTF.